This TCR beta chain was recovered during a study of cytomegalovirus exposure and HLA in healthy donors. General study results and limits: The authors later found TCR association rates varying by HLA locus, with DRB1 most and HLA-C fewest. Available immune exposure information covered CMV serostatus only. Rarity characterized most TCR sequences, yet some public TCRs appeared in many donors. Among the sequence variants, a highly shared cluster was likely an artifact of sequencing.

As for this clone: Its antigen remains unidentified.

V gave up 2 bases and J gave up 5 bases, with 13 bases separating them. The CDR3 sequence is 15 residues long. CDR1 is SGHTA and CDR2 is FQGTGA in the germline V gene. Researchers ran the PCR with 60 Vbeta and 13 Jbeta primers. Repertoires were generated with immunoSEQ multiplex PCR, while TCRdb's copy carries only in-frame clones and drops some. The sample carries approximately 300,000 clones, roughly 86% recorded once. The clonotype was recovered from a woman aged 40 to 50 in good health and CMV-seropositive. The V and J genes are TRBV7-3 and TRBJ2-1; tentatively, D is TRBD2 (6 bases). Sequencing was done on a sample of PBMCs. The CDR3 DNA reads TGTGCCAGCAGCTTATACGGAGGGCCTCACAATGAGCAGTTCTTC. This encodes CASSLYGGPHNEQFF.